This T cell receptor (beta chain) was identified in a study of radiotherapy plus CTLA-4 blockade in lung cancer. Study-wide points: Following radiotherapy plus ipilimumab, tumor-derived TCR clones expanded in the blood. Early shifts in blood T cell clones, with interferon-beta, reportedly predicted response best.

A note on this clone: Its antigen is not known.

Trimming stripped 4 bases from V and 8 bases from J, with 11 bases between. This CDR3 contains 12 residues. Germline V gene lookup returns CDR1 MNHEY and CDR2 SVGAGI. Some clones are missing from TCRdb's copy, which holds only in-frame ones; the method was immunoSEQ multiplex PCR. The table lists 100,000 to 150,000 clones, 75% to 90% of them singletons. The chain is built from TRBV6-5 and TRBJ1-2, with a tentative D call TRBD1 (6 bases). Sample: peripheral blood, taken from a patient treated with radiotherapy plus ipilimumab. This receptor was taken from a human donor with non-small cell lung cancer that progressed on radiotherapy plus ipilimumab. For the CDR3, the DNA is TGTGCCAGCAGTTTTGGGGGGCGCGGCTACACCTTC. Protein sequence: CASSFGGRGYTF.